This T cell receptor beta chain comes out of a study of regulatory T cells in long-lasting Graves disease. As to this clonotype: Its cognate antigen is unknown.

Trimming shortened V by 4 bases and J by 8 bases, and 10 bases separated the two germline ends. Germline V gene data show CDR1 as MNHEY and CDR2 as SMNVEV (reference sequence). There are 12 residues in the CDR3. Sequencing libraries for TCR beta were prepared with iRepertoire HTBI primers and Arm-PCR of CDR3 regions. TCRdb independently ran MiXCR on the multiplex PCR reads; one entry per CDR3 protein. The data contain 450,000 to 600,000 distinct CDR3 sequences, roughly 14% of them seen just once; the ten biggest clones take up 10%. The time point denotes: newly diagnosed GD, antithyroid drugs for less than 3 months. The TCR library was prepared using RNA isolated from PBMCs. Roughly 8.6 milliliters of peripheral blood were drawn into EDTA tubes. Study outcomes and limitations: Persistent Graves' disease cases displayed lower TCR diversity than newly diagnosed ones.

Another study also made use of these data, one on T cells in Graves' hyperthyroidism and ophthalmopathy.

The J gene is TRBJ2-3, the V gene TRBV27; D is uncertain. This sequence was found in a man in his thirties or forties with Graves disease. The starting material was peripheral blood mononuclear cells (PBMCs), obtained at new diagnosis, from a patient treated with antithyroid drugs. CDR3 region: CASSSRPGTQYF. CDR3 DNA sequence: TGTGCCAGCAGTTCCAGGCCAGGTACGCAGTATTTT.